The text below deals with one TCR beta chain. Its target is unknown. The CDR3 spans 11 residues. Trimming cost V 8 bases and J 6 bases; bases outside gene matches: 1. The germline V gene encodes CDR1 LNHNV and CDR2 YYDKDF (reference sequence). This record belongs to a study of T cell responses to AZD1222 COVID-19 vaccine. Points from the study as a whole: Donors were mostly white British, more females; clonal diversity possibly underestimated. Close to half of spike-specific TCRs reportedly recognize unmutated variant regions. Spike was spanned by vaccine-associated CD4 TCRs, which were dominant at 160-218 and 743-854.

Only in-frame clones appear in the TCRdb table, and some are missing; sequencing was by immunoSEQ multiplex PCR. This table has under 200,000 clones, over 75% appearing once. Sequenced here: peripheral blood, sampled on day 0 of AZD1222 vaccination. The rearrangement links TRBV15 to TRBJ1-1; TRBD1 aligns across 9 bases. The receptor's source is an adult in good health. CDR3 sequence (DNA): TGTGCCACCTGGACAGGGGCTGAAGCTTTCTTT. Translating it yields CATWTGAEAFF.